The 16 T cell receptor beta chains below were found in one sample sequenced in a study of cytomegalovirus exposure and HLA in healthy donors (dated by TCRdb to about 2017). The library was made by the immunoSEQ multiplex PCR assay. For the multiplex PCR, a mixture combining 60 forward primers for TCR Vbeta segments and 13 reverse primers for TCR Jbeta segments was used. The source is immuneACCESS, and TCRdb retained only in-frame sequences with V and J called. Part of the clones is not carried over; for the studies checked, unresolved V genes explain less than half of this, and the remainder is unexplained. The sample includes about 93,000 clones, with roughly four fifths observed a single time. The top ten constitute approximately 3.8% of the sample. The sequencing input was PBMCs. All receptors derive from a man in his forties or fifties in good health and CMV-seronegative.

CDR3 bases: TGTGCCAGCAGCCAAGAGGGTCAGGGGGCGGGAGGGAAAGAGACCCAGTACTTC. Amino acids: CASSQEGQGAGGKETQYF. The chain links TRBV4-2 to TRBJ2-5, with D possibly TRBD2 on 9 matching bases. The CDR3 extends over 18 amino acids. V gave up 0 bases and J gave up 3 bases, with 20 bases separating them. Germline-derived CDR1 and CDR2 are LGHNA and YNFKEQ.

The chain has TRBV7-2 and TRBJ2-2; 10 bases align to TRBD1. The CDR3 loop spans 17 amino acids. V was clipped by 4 bases and J by 2 bases; unmatched bases: 7. CDR1 is SGHTA, CDR2 FQGNSA, per germline. CDR3 residues: CASSSSRTGGNTGELFF. CDR3 DNA: TGTGCCAGCAGCTCCTCCCGGACAGGGGGAAACACCGGGGAGCTGTTTTTT.

The chain has TRBV4-2 and TRBJ2-3; a weak D match, TRBD2 (6 bases). The CDR3 runs to 17 residues. V lost 1 base and J 2 bases, leaving 16 bases between the germline ends. Germline values: CDR1 LGHNA, CDR2 YNFKEQ. CDR3: CASSQGRGLSYTDTQYF. The CDR3 DNA reads TGTGCCAGCAGCCAAGGCCGAGGACTATCATACACAGATACGCAGTATTTT.

The CDR3 DNA sequence: TGTGCCAGCAGCGTTGATGGACAGCCGAATCAGCCCCAGCATTTT. Translation: CASSVDGQPNQPQHF. The V gene is TRBV9, the J gene TRBJ1-5; TRBD1 is a possible D gene (6 bases). The V end was cut by 2 bases, the J end by 4 bases, with 13 bases between. The CDR3 is made up of 15 amino acids. The germline CDR1 and CDR2 sequences are SGDLS and YYNGEE.

The chain employs TRBV27 and TRBJ1-5; TRBD1 agrees at 7 bases. This CDR3 comprises 13 residues. Germline V CDR1 and CDR2: MNHEY, SMNVEV (reference sequence). J lost 2 bases, V lost 5 bases, and 0 bases had no gene match. As DNA, the CDR3 is TGTGCCAGCAGTACAGGGGGCAATCAGCCCCAGCATTTT. This gives the protein CASSTGGNQPQHF.

This clone was observed a few times. The chain uses TRBV4-1 and TRBJ2-7; the D gene is possibly TRBD2 (5 bases). Germline V lookup: CDR1 MGHRA, CDR2 YSYEKL. V dropped 0 bases and J dropped 6 bases, with 6 bases sitting between them. The CDR3 totals 12 residues. The CDR3 protein is CASSQDGGEQYF. For the CDR3, the DNA is TGCGCCAGCAGCCAAGATGGAGGCGAGCAGTACTTC.

In its sample, this clone was seen a few times. The rearrangement joins TRBV5-4 to TRBJ2-7, with D maybe TRBD2 (7 bases). This CDR3 region has 14 residues. Germline V gives CDR1 SGHNT, CDR2 YYREEE (reference sequence). The V and J ends lost 0 bases and 4 bases respectively, with 11 bases between them. This chain's CDR3 is CASSLGRGGYEQYF. The CDR3 DNA sequence: TGTGCCAGCAGCTTGGGCAGGGGAGGGTACGAGCAGTACTTC.

This clone is a singleton in its sample. This chain links TRBV19 with TRBJ2-1, with TRBD2 as a possible D gene (6 bases). The CDR3 spans 14 residues. Germline lookup yields CDR1 LNHDA and CDR2 SQIVND (reference sequence). Deletions cut 1 base from V and 5 bases from J, with 9 bases between. CDR3 in amino acids: CASSIGTGDNEQFF. DNA for the CDR3: TGTGCCAGTAGTATAGGAACGGGGGACAATGAGCAGTTCTTC.

The chain employs TRBV25-1 and TRBJ1-5, with TRBD1 matching 10 bases. In germline, CDR1 is MGHDK, CDR2 SYGVNS. This CDR3 spans 14 amino acids. Trimming removed 6 bases from V and 7 bases from J; junction bases left unmatched: 6. CDR3 coding DNA: TGTGCCAGCAGGGGACAGGGGTCTCTGCAGCCCCAGCATTTT. This gives the protein CASRGQGSLQPQHF.

The V call is TRBV10-2, the J call TRBJ1-1; 9 nucleotides line up with TRBD1. Germline CDR1 WSHSY, CDR2 SAAADI. With 6 bases clipped from V and 8 bases from J, the junction kept 10 bases outside the gene matches. CDR3 length equals 14 residues. The CDR3 DNA follows: TGCGCCAGCAGAGCCCAAGGACAGGGGACCGAAGCTTTCTTT. Protein sequence: CASRAQGQGTEAFF.

This clone has a handful of counts. The V call is TRBV30, the J call TRBJ1-1; D uncertain. The CDR3 consists of 16 residues. Trimming removed 0 bases at V and 1 base at J, with 15 bases between. Germline-derived CDR1 and CDR2 are GTSNPN and SVGIG (reference sequence). The DNA for the CDR3 is TGTGCCTGGAGTGTAAAAAGGGCGGGGAGGAACACTGAAGCTTTCTTT. Residues: CAWSVKRAGRNTEAFF.

The chain joins TRBV25-1 to TRBJ2-2; the D gene is possibly TRBD2 (5 bases). The CDR3 consists of 16 residues. With 5 bases removed from V and 0 bases from J, the gap between germline ends came to 13 bases. The germline CDR1 and CDR2 sequences are MGHDK and SYGVNS. CDR3 sequence (DNA): TGTGCCAGCAGTTTGGACTCCTTCGCGAACACCGGGGAGCTGTTTTTT. This codes for CASSLDSFANTGELFF.

The chain carries TRBV7-2 and TRBJ1-5; perhaps TRBD1 as D (5 bases). The CDR3 has 14 residues. Germline V gene sequence: CDR1 SGHTA, CDR2 FQGNSA. V lost 3 bases, J lost 5 bases, and 11 bases lay in between. The CDR3 spells CASSLRDLYQPQHF. In nucleotides, the CDR3 is TGTGCCAGCAGCTTGCGGGACCTATATCAGCCCCAGCATTTT.

The chain couples TRBV5-8 to TRBJ2-3, with 12 bases identical to TRBD1. Germline loops: CDR1 SGHTS, CDR2 YDEGEE. The CDR3 extends over 18 amino acids. J gave up 4 bases and V 4 bases, and 13 bases lay outside the gene matches. Written as DNA, the CDR3 is TGTGCCAGCAGCCACCGGGACAGGGGGCTCGGGATCGCAGATACGCAGTATTTT. This translates into CASSHRDRGLGIADTQYF.

The V gene is TRBV27, the J gene TRBJ2-5, with TRBD1 identical over 8 bases. After removal of 9 bases from V and 1 base from J, the junction contained 7 bases not matched to a gene. Germline CDR1 is MNHEY and CDR2 is SMNVEV (reference sequence). There are 14 residues in the CDR3. The CDR3 nucleotides are TGTGCCAGAATGTTAGGGACAGGCCAAGAGACCCAGTACTTC. Translated, it gives CARMLGTGQETQYF.

The CDR3 coding sequence is TGTGCCAGCAGTCGGGGACAGGTCAGGAATGAGCAGTTCTTC. It translates to CASSRGQVRNEQFF. The genes are TRBV27 and TRBJ2-1; 8 bases map to TRBD1. This CDR3 is built from 14 residues. J gave up 7 bases and V 5 bases, and 7 bases lay outside the gene matches. The germline V gene encodes CDR1 MNHEY and CDR2 SMNVEV (reference sequence).